What follows are 30 T cell receptor beta chains derived from one specimen sequenced in a study of T cells after yellow fever vaccination (dated by TCRdb to about 2019). Reading the label with the study, this specimen's treatment or condition is: live attenuated yellow fever vaccine strain. Library creation used 5' RACE. Instrument on record: Illumina HiSeq 2500. TCRdb applied fastp at Q25 and MiXCR to the public reads, then kept only in-frame beta chains. A single entry per CDR3 protein holds the most common genes and DNA from its merged rows. The table for this sample lists a few hundred thousand distinct CDR3 sequences; approximately 8% of them were counted only once. The top ten clonotypes cover approximately 15% of the sample. The source was PBMCs, collected around 45 days after the first yellow fever vaccination. These receptors all come from a man aged 18 to 29 who received the YFV17D yellow fever vaccine.

A few counts support this clonotype. The chain employs TRBV6-2 or TRBV6-3 and TRBJ2-7; 7 bases agree with TRBD1. CDR3 length equals 14 residues. Unmatched junction bases numbered 8, after V lost 5 bases and J lost 4 bases. Germline V gene data show CDR1 as MNHEY and CDR2 as SVGEGT. The CDR3 bases are TGTGCCAGCAGTCCTCCGGGACAGAAGTACGAGCAGTACGTC. Translation gives CASSPPGQKYEQYV.

This rearrangement joins TRBV4-3 to TRBJ2-1; TRBD2 matches at 9 bases. Germline CDR1 LGHNA, CDR2 YSLEER. The V segment lost 0 bases and the J segment 6 bases; nucleotides outside the gene matches: 12. This CDR3 has 18 residues. CDR3 amino acids: CASSQDRAGGLPRNEQFF. CDR3 nucleotides: TGCGCCAGCAGCCAAGACAGAGCGGGGGGCCTTCCGCGCAATGAGCAGTTCTTC.

This clonotype has a handful of counts. V usage is TRBV6-2 or TRBV6-3 and J usage is TRBJ2-3, with TRBD2 as a possible D gene (5 bases). Trimming left V 6 bases short and J 5 bases short, with 9 bases between. The CDR3 has 12 residues. Germline V lookup: CDR1 MNHEY, CDR2 SVGEGT. CDR3 residues: CASSPGIDTQYF. CDR3 DNA sequence: TGTGCCAGCAGCCCCGGGATAGATACGCAGTATTTT.

The chain is built from TRBV29-1 and TRBJ2-2, with TRBD2 matching 10 bases. V shed 6 bases and J 7 bases; nucleotides not matched to a gene: 14. CDR3 length: 16 residues. Per the germline V gene, CDR1 is SQVTM and CDR2 is ANQGSEA. CDR3 in amino acids: CSVGVSGGASHGELFF. As DNA, the CDR3 is TGCAGCGTGGGCGTAAGCGGGGGGGCGAGTCACGGGGAGCTGTTTTTT.

This CDR3 reads CASSLSAVPGNTIYF. For the CDR3, the DNA is TGTGCCAGCAGCTTATCAGCCGTCCCTGGAAACACCATATATTTT. The chain has TRBV7-2 and TRBJ1-3; no firm D call. This CDR3 comprises 15 residues. V lost 2 bases and J lost 2, with 10 bases in between. CDR1 and CDR2 (germline): SGHTA, FQGNSA.

The J gene is TRBJ1-6, the V gene TRBV6-1; D perhaps matches TRBD1 (5 bases). Per the germline V gene, CDR1 is MNHNS and CDR2 is SASEGT. Trimming took 6 bases from V and 10 from J, leaving 19 bases between them. This CDR3 is 15 amino acids long. CDR3 region: CASSPTGVMGSPLHF. Written as DNA, the CDR3 is TGTGCCAGCAGCCCTACAGGAGTCATGGGATCACCCCTCCACTTT.

The table lists this clonotype with many counts. The gene calls are TRBV4-3 and TRBJ1-5; TRBD1 aligns across 8 bases. Unmatched junction bases numbered 9, after V lost 0 bases and J lost 5 bases. Per the germline V gene, CDR1 is LGHNA and CDR2 is YSLEER. CDR3 length equals 17 residues. CDR3 loop: CASSQEIQGATDQPQHF. The CDR3 bases are TGCGCCAGCAGCCAAGAGATTCAGGGGGCGACGGATCAGCCCCAGCATTTT.

The chain is built from TRBV18 and TRBJ2-7; 10 bases are shared with TRBD2. The trim removed 2 bases at V and 3 bases at J, leaving 1 base unmatched. This CDR3 contains 14 residues. The germline gives CDR1 KGHSH, CDR2 LQKENI. The CDR3 nucleotides read TGTGCCAGCTCACCATCTAGCGGGGGCTACGAGCAGTACTTC. Protein product: CASSPSSGGYEQYF.

This clonotype was counted many times. The J gene is TRBJ2-2, the V gene TRBV5-1; D not certain. Germline lookup yields CDR1 SGHRS and CDR2 YFSETQ. The CDR3 length is 13 residues. V dropped 3 bases and J dropped 2 bases, with 5 bases sitting between them. CDR3 coding DNA: TGCGCCAGCAGCTCGGACAACACCGGGGAGCTGTTTTTT. Amino acid sequence: CASSSDNTGELFF.

This clonotype was seen only a few times. This rearrangement joins TRBV10-1 to TRBJ2-7; D possibly corresponds to TRBD2 (5 bases). This CDR3 comprises 14 residues. The V end was cut by 3 bases, the J end by 2 bases, with 11 bases between. Germline assignment: CDR1 WNHNN and CDR2 SYGVQD (reference sequence). This CDR3 reads CASSESGRPYEQYF. The DNA of the CDR3 is TGCGCCAGCAGTGAAAGCGGACGGCCCTACGAGCAGTACTTC.

The chain couples TRBV7-2 to TRBJ2-4; unclear D gene. The CDR3 runs to 16 residues. Looked up from germline, CDR1 is SGHTA and CDR2 is FQGNSA. V lost 3 bases and J 3 bases, leaving 15 bases between the germline ends. The CDR3 DNA is TGTGCCAGCAGCTTTGTAGGTCGTAATGACAAAAACATTCAGTACTTC. Amino acid sequence: CASSFVGRNDKNIQYF.

This clonotype was detected only a few times. V gene TRBV7-2 combines with J gene TRBJ2-7, with 8 bases lining up with TRBD1. This CDR3 has 15 amino acids. CDR1 is SGHTA, CDR2 FQGNSA, per germline. V shed 5 bases, J shed 1 base, and the junction held 7 bases outside the gene matches. The CDR3 loop reads CASSRGGQVSYEQYF. The CDR3 DNA reads as TGTGCCAGCAGCCGAGGGGGACAGGTATCCTACGAGCAGTACTTC.

CDR3 nucleotides: TGTGCCAGCAGCCAAGCCGTCTACAATGAGCAGTTCTTC. Translation: CASSQAVYNEQFF. The genes are TRBV14 and TRBJ2-1; D unresolved. Trimming shortened V by 1 base and J by 3 bases, and 4 bases separated the two germline ends. This CDR3 comprises 13 residues. The germline V gene encodes CDR1 SGHDN and CDR2 FVKESK.

This clonotype appeared a few times. The genes are TRBV7-9 and TRBJ1-1; tentatively, D is TRBD1 (6 bases). The V gene lost 7 bases and the J gene lost 4 bases, with 16 bases spanning the gap. The CDR3 length is 14 residues. The germline CDR1 and CDR2 sequences are SEHNR and FQNEAQ (reference sequence). The DNA of the CDR3 is TGTGCCAGCACCTCCCAGGGGTTGAGCACTGAAGCTTTCTTT. It is translated as CASTSQGLSTEAFF.

This clonotype was detected only a few times. The chain recombines TRBV7-6 with TRBJ2-3; possibly TRBD2 for D (6 bases). Germline values: CDR1 SGHVS, CDR2 FNYEAQ. Trimming left V 4 bases short and J 3 bases short, with 11 bases between. The CDR3 runs 14 residues. This CDR3 reads CASSSYAGTDTQYF. CDR3 sequence (DNA): TGTGCCAGCAGCTCCTACGCGGGAACAGATACGCAGTATTTT.

The V call is TRBV11-2, the J call TRBJ2-3; D perhaps matches TRBD2 (6 bases). Germline V gene data show CDR1 as SGHAT and CDR2 as FQNNGV. CDR3 length: 18 amino acids. With 5 bases removed from V and 4 bases from J, the gap between germline ends came to 25 bases. In DNA, the CDR3 is TGTGCCAGCAGCCCCACCGGGCTTGGCGGGGCCGGCGCAGATACGCAGTATTTT. It encodes CASSPTGLGGAGADTQYF.

Ten or more counts support this clonotype. The chain employs TRBV7-2 and TRBJ2-5; TRBD2 agrees at 7 bases. This CDR3 spans 12 amino acids. Looked up from germline, CDR1 is SGHTA and CDR2 is FQGNSA. V was clipped by 6 bases and J by 5 bases; unmatched bases: 3. The CDR3, as DNA: TGTGCCAGCAGTTGGGGGGGGGAGACCCAGTACTTC. Its translation is CASSWGGETQYF. Full variable domain (remainder filled in from reference TRBV7-2 and TRBJ2-5): GAGVSQSPSNKVTEKGKDVELRCDPISGHTALYWYRQSLGQGLEFLIYFQGNSAPDKSGLPSDRFSAERTGGSVSTLTIQRTQQEDSAVYLCASSWGGETQYFGPGTRLLVL.

Turning to this clonotype: This may be a read error: a much more frequent sequence differs by one nucleotide. The chain carries TRBV7-2 and TRBJ2-5; TRBD1 matches at 7 bases. Germline V CDR1 and CDR2: SGHTA, FQGNSA. The CDR3 consists of 11 residues. The J segment lost 8 bases and the V segment lost 7 bases, leaving 4 bases of the junction unmatched. The CDR3 DNA is TGTACCAGCACCCAGGGGGAAACCCAGTACTTC. This encodes CTSTQGETQYF.

This clonotype was seen a single time. V and J are TRBV20-1 and TRBJ2-3, with D perhaps being TRBD1 or TRBD2 (5 bases each). This CDR3 has 16 amino acids. The ends were cut back, 6 bases at V and 2 bases at J, with 21 bases in the middle. Germline CDR1 is DFQATT and CDR2 is SNEGSKA (reference sequence). CDR3: CSAGSLGRANTDTQYF. In nucleotides, the CDR3 is TGCAGTGCCGGCTCATTGGGGCGGGCCAACACAGATACGCAGTATTTT.

This clonotype was counted only a few times. The rearrangement joins TRBV7-9 to TRBJ2-5; D unresolved. The CDR3 consists of 13 residues. The germline V gene encodes CDR1 SEHNR and CDR2 FQNEAQ (reference sequence). The V and J ends lost 4 bases and 5 bases respectively, with 11 bases between them. CDR3 nucleotides: TGTGCCAGCAGCTCCCCTGATCGGGAGACCCAGTACTTC. This sequence encodes CASSSPDRETQYF.

This clonotype came up a few times. The CDR3, as DNA: TGTGCCAGTAGAGTGATTTACGAGCAGTACTTC. Amino acid sequence: CASRVIYEQYF. The gene calls are TRBV19 and TRBJ2-7; D not certain. V lost 6 bases, J lost 4 bases, and 7 bases lay in between. The CDR3 consists of 11 residues. Germline CDR1 reads LNHDA; CDR2 reads SQIVND (reference sequence).

This clonotype was detected ten times or more. V is TRBV7-9 and J is TRBJ2-5, with D uncertain. Germline-derived CDR1 and CDR2 are SEHNR and FQNEAQ (reference sequence). Trimming took 1 base from V and 4 from J, leaving 13 bases between them. The CDR3 is 15 residues long. The DNA for the CDR3 is TGTGCCAGCAGCTTAGGTGACCAAACCGGAGAGACCCAGTACTTC. It yields the protein CASSLGDQTGETQYF.

The V and J genes are TRBV4-3 and TRBJ1-2; no clear D gene. CDR3 length: 14 residues. The germline gives CDR1 LGHNA, CDR2 YSLEER. Trimming stripped 2 bases from V and 7 bases from J, with 14 bases between. The CDR3 DNA reads as TGCGCCAGCAGCCAACTCAGCGGGGTTGGTGGCTACACCTTC. Translation gives CASSQLSGVGGYTF.

V usage is TRBV12-3 or TRBV12-4 and J usage is TRBJ1-5; TRBD1 might be the D (6 bases). This CDR3 spans 14 amino acids. Trimming stripped 5 bases from V and 5 bases from J, with 13 bases between. The CDR3: CASSIDRSDQPQHF. The CDR3 DNA follows: TGTGCCAGCAGTATCGACAGGAGTGATCAGCCCCAGCATTTT.

This clonotype appeared a few times. The chain joins TRBV6-5 to TRBJ2-2; TRBD1 might be the D (5 bases). Germline CDR1 reads MNHEY; CDR2 reads SVGAGI. This CDR3 spans 15 amino acids. V lost 2 bases and J lost 1, with 8 bases in between. In DNA, the CDR3 is TGTGCCAGCAGTTACGGGGCCGGGAACACCGGGGAGCTGTTTTTT. Protein product: CASSYGAGNTGELFF.

This clonotype was observed a few times. The chain carries TRBV5-1 and TRBJ2-2, with D possibly being TRBD1 (6 bases). Looked up from germline, CDR1 is SGHRS and CDR2 is YFSETQ. V lost 2 bases and J 4 bases, leaving 24 bases between the germline ends. This CDR3 spans 19 amino acids. CDR3 bases: TGCGCCAGCAGCTTCCGCGGACAGAATTTAGCTTTAAGCACCGGGGAGCTGTTTTTT. Translating gives CASSFRGQNLALSTGELFF. Full variable domain (missing parts from reference TRBV5-1 and TRBJ2-2): KAGVTQTPRYLIKTRGQQVTLSCSPISGHRSVSWYQQTPGQGLQFLFEYFSETQRNKGNFPGRFSGRQFSNSRSEMNVSTLELGDSALYLCASSFRGQNLALSTGELFFGEGSRLTVL.

This clonotype came up a few times. The V and J genes are TRBV25-1 and TRBJ2-3, with 7 positions matching TRBD1. The J segment lost 3 bases and the V segment lost 7 bases, leaving 10 bases of the junction unmatched. CDR1 and CDR2 (germline): MGHDK, SYGVNS. The CDR3 has 15 amino acids. CDR3 nucleotide sequence: TGTGCCAGCACTCCGACAGGGAAGGGAACAGATACGCAGTATTTT. This codes for CASTPTGKGTDTQYF.

This clonotype was seen more than once but under ten times. J is TRBJ1-1 and V is TRBV6-1; D not resolved. Trimming stripped 6 bases from V and 4 bases from J, with 18 bases between. The CDR3 extends over 15 amino acids. Germline-derived CDR1 and CDR2 are MNHNS and SASEGT. The CDR3 DNA sequence: TGTGCCAGCAGAAGAATGGATGGGGTAGGCACTGAAGCTTTCTTT. This translates into CASRRMDGVGTEAFF.

V and J are TRBV4-3 and TRBJ2-4, with D uncertain. V was pared by 1 base and J by 6 bases, with 13 bases between. The CDR3 has 15 amino acids. Germline-derived CDR1 and CDR2 are LGHNA and YSLEER. The CDR3 sequence: CASSQGRSHGNIQYF. Here the CDR3 DNA reads TGCGCCAGCAGCCAAGGGAGATCACATGGAAACATTCAGTACTTC.

The chain recombines TRBV29-1 with TRBJ1-1, with D perhaps matching TRBD1 (5 bases). The germline CDR1 and CDR2 sequences are SQVTM and ANQGSEA. V was trimmed by 6 bases and J by 1 base, leaving 12 bases between them. The CDR3 covers 13 residues. Written as DNA, the CDR3 is TGCAGCGTCTATGGGGGATCGAACACTGAAGCTTTCTTT. Amino acid sequence: CSVYGGSNTEAFF.